This is a list of T cell receptor beta chains from one sample in a study of a mutant IDH1 vaccine in newly diagnosed glioma. Libraries were prepared by immunoSEQ multiplex PCR; TCRdb keeps only in-frame clonotypes and omits some of them. The sample records 45,000 to 60,000 clones, around nine tenths being singletons. For these TCRs, the target antigens are not known. Sample: PBMCs, taken from a glioma patient whose treatment included an IDH1 peptide vaccine. Source of these receptors: a man aged 45-60 years with glioma. Each CDR3 is given with its conserved first and last residue. A D gene is named only where the DNA matches it firmly. Clone size is shown for a subset of rows, as once, few, many or a class of expanded clone.

V gene	clone size	D gene	J gene	CDR3 DNA	CDR3 protein
TRBV13	NA	NA	TRBJ1-2	TGTGCCAGCGGTCGTTGGGGGGCGTCGGATGGCTACACCTTC	CASGRWGASDGYTF
TRBV7-3	NA	NA	TRBJ1-1	TGTGCCAGCAGCCCCGGACAGCAGATGAACACTGAAGCTTTCTTT	CASSPGQQMNTEAFF
TRBV5-5	NA	NA	TRBJ1-1	TGTGCCAGCAGCTGGGAGGGACGGGACACTGAAGCTTTCTTT	CASSWEGRDTEAFF
TRBV29-1	few	NA	TRBJ2-7	TGCAGCGTCGCAGGGTTCTCCTACGAGCAGTACTTC	CSVAGFSYEQYF
TRBV28	NA	NA	TRBJ2-4	TGTGCCAGCAGTTGGGGGAGTGGCAAAAACATTCAGTACTTC	CASSWGSGKNIQYF
TRBV10-3	NA	TRBD1	TRBJ2-2	TGTGCCATCAGTGGACCGGGACAGGGTAACACCGGGGAGCTGTTTTTT	CAISGPGQGNTGELFF
TRBV5-8	NA	NA	TRBJ2-7	TGTGCCAGCAGCCGCCGACAGGACTCCTACGAGCAGTACTTC	CASSRRQDSYEQYF
TRBV25-1	NA	NA	TRBJ1-5	TGTGCCAGCCCAGGGACATCAACGGGCCAGCCCCAGCATTTT	CASPGTSTGQPQHF
TRBV4-2	NA	NA	TRBJ2-7	TGTGCCAGCAGCCAAGTGGGCAGGGACGGCGAGCAGTACTTC	CASSQVGRDGEQYF
TRBV7-9	NA	NA	TRBJ1-2	TGTGCCAGCAGCCCGGAGGTTTCGGGGGCTTCTGGCTACACCTTC	CASSPEVSGASGYTF
TRBV7-2	NA	TRBD1	TRBJ2-7	TGTGCCAGCAGCATCAGACAGGGCCAGGCCTACGAGCAGTACTTC	CASSIRQGQAYEQYF
TRBV28	NA	NA	TRBJ1-1	TGTGCCAGCAGTTCCCCTACCACTGAAGCTTTCTTT	CASSSPTTEAFF
TRBV2	NA	TRBD2	TRBJ2-1	TGTGCCAGCATGTGGACTAGCATTCACTACAATGAGCAGTTCTTC	CASMWTSIHYNEQFF
TRBV4-2	NA	NA	TRBJ2-2	TGTGCCAGCAGCCAAGTGAGCGTGAACACCGGGGAGCTGTTTTTT	CASSQVSVNTGELFF
TRBV9	NA	NA	TRBJ1-2	TGTGCCAGCAGCGTAGGAGGCGTGCCGGACTATGGCTACACCTTC	CASSVGGVPDYGYTF
TRBV19	NA	NA	TRBJ1-4	TGTGCCAGTATGGTTCGACAGAGCCTCCGTGAAAAACTGTTTTTT	CASMVRQSLREKLFF
TRBV2	NA	NA	TRBJ2-7	TGTGCCAGCACCTTTGGGGGGACAGCGTACGAGCAGTACTTC	CASTFGGTAYEQYF
TRBV7-3	few	NA	TRBJ1-1	TGTGCCAGCTCTCAGACACACGGGCCCACTGAAGCTTTCTTT	CASSQTHGPTEAFF
TRBV28	few	NA	TRBJ2-1	TGTGCCAGCAGTTTATGGTCTAATGAGCAGTTCTTC	CASSLWSNEQFF
TRBV7-9	NA	TRBD2	TRBJ2-1	TGTGCCAGCAGCTCTCTAGCGGTTTCCTACAATGAGCAGTTCTTC	CASSSLAVSYNEQFF
TRBV28	few	NA	TRBJ1-5	TGTGCCAGCAGTTTATCGTATCAGCCCCAGCATTTT	CASSLSYQPQHF
TRBV19	NA	TRBD1	TRBJ2-4	TGTGCCAGTAGTAAAGGACAGGGCACCAATTCGAACATTCAGTACTTC	CASSKGQGTNSNIQYF
TRBV9	once	TRBD1	TRBJ2-1	TGTGCCAGCAGCTTAGGGGGCAGGGGGCACTACAATGAGCAGTTCTTC	CASSLGGRGHYNEQFF
TRBV28	NA	NA	TRBJ1-5	TGTGCCAGCAGGGAGGCAGGGAGCCCCCAGCCCCAGCATTTT	CASREAGSPQPQHF
TRBV28	NA	NA	TRBJ1-5	TGTGCCACCACTAAAAGGTACAGGGTCAATCAGCCCCAGCATTTT	CATTKRYRVNQPQHF
TRBV6-1	NA	NA	TRBJ1-3	TGTGCCAGCAGTCTGTGGGACGCCCTCGGAAACACCATATATTTT	CASSLWDALGNTIYF
TRBV30	NA	NA	TRBJ1-5	TGTGCCTGGAGTGTAACGGCCTCCAATCAGCCCCAGCATTTT	CAWSVTASNQPQHF
TRBV7-2	NA	NA	TRBJ2-7	TGTGCCAGCAGCTTAGTCAGGTCCATGGCGGGCTACGAGCAGTACTTC	CASSLVRSMAGYEQYF
TRBV27	NA	TRBD2	TRBJ2-6	TGTGCCAGCAGTTTATTCGGGGGGAGTACTTCTCAATCTGGGGCCAACGTCCTGACTTTC	CASSLFGGSTSQSGANVLTF
TRBV10-1	once	NA	TRBJ2-1	TGCGCCAGCAGTTCAGGGGTCTACAATGAGCAGTTCTTC	CASSSGVYNEQFF
TRBV19	once	NA	TRBJ1-2	TGTGCCAGCAACCCGACAGCTTCTAACTATGGCTACACCTTC	CASNPTASNYGYTF
TRBV5-6	NA	NA	TRBJ2-7	TGTGCCAGCAGCTGGCAGGGGGGTTACGAGCAGTACTTC	CASSWQGGYEQYF
TRBV28	NA	NA	TRBJ1-2	TGTGCCAGCAGCACCCGATGGAGTAACTATGGCTACACCTTC	CASSTRWSNYGYTF
TRBV7-6	NA	NA	TRBJ2-7	TGTGCCAGCAGCTTAGTTCAAGGGGCACTGGAGCAGTACTTC	CASSLVQGALEQYF
TRBV25-1	NA	NA	TRBJ1-6	TGTGCCACTTCGTCCGGGACCGGGTATAATTCACCCCTCCACTTT	CATSSGTGYNSPLHF
TRBV5-6	NA	NA	TRBJ1-1	TGTGCCAGCAGCTTGGGGTTCGGTGGGGTTGAAGCTTTCTTT	CASSLGFGGVEAFF
TRBV6-1	NA	NA	TRBJ1-3	TGTGCCAGCAGTGAAACCCCAGACCTCTCTGGAAACACCATATATTTT	CASSETPDLSGNTIYF
TRBV5-5	few	NA	TRBJ2-1	TGTGCCAGCCTCCCGTCCCAGGGGCCCTACAATGAGCAGTTCTTC	CASLPSQGPYNEQFF
TRBV27	NA	TRBD1	TRBJ2-5	TGTGCCAGCAGTCCGGGACAGCCAGGGACCCAGTACTTC	CASSPGQPGTQYF
TRBV18	NA	TRBD1	TRBJ1-1	TGTGCCAGCTCAGTTGCGGACAGGGGGGCGAACACTGAAGCTTTCTTT	CASSVADRGANTEAFF
TRBV10-3	NA	NA	TRBJ2-7	TGTGCCATCAGTGAGGGGTTCGGGACAGAGCAGTACTTC	CAISEGFGTEQYF
TRBV7-2	NA	NA	TRBJ1-1	TGTGCCAGCAGCTTTCAGATTAACACTGAAGCTTTCTTT	CASSFQINTEAFF
TRBV29-1	NA	NA	TRBJ1-3	TGCAGCGTCGTCCGGGGGGGTTCTGGAAACACCATATATTTT	CSVVRGGSGNTIYF
TRBV9	NA	NA	TRBJ1-2	TGTGCCAGCAGCCCGCAGGCACTGGCGCCTAACTATGGCTACACCTTC	CASSPQALAPNYGYTF
TRBV19	NA	NA	TRBJ1-1	TGTGCCAGTAGTATTGGGCAGACTGAAGCTTTCTTT	CASSIGQTEAFF
TRBV18	NA	NA	TRBJ1-1	TGTGCCAGCTCACTTGGGGGGGACACTGAAGCTTTCTTT	CASSLGGDTEAFF
TRBV6-5	once	NA	TRBJ2-5	TGTGCCAGCAGTTATAATTCGTACCAAGAGACCCAGTACTTC	CASSYNSYQETQYF
TRBV6-6	NA	NA	TRBJ2-1	TGTGCCAGCTACGGAGGGGGCCTAAGCGGTGAGCAGTTCTTC	CASYGGGLSGEQFF
TRBV6-5	once	TRBD2	TRBJ2-3	TGTGCCAGCAGCCCCCCGGGGGGGAGTACGCAGTATTTT	CASSPPGGSTQYF
TRBV5-6	NA	TRBD2	TRBJ2-3	TGTGCCAGCAGCTGGACTAGCGGGGGGGCCGGGACAGATACGCAGTATTTT	CASSWTSGGAGTDTQYF
TRBV2	NA	TRBD1	TRBJ1-1	TGTGCCAGCAGTGTACAGGGGTGGGTGGGGACTGAAGCTTTCTTT	CASSVQGWVGTEAFF
TRBV25-1	NA	NA	TRBJ2-5	TGTGCCAGCAGTGAATATGCAGAGACCCAGTACTTC	CASSEYAETQYF
TRBV7-9	NA	NA	TRBJ2-7	TGTGCCAGCAGCTCCCCCCCGCAGGGTTACGAGCAGTACTTC	CASSSPPQGYEQYF
TRBV7-9	NA	TRBD1	TRBJ2-7	TGTGCCAGCAGCGCTGGTGGGGACAGGGGCGAGCAGTACTTC	CASSAGGDRGEQYF
TRBV14	once	TRBD1	TRBJ2-1	TGTGCCAGCAGCGCCCGGGACAGGATTTACAATGAGCAGTTCTTC	CASSARDRIYNEQFF